This T cell receptor beta chain was captured by sequencing in a study of T cells after posttransplantation cyclophosphamide. Study findings and constraints: Tissue-infiltrating T cells from skin or gut overlapped little with blood T cells.

This clone was recorded many times. Its cognate antigen is unknown. Between the trimmed V and J ends, which lost 0 bases and 4 bases, there was a span of 9 bases. The CDR3 loop spans 14 amino acids. Per the germline V gene, CDR1 is MNHEY and CDR2 is SVGAGI. The assay was immunoSEQ multiplex PCR, and TCRdb's table has in-frame clones only and misses some. The table lists 45,000 to 55,000 clones, no singletons, with around 2.2% in the top ten. The related graft donor's blood sample was taken on the day of bone marrow donation. V usage is TRBV6-5 and J usage is TRBJ1-2; D not resolved. This TCR derives from a man between 40 and 49 years old in good health, CMV-negative, and a related stem cell transplant donor. Sample: PBMCs. Written as DNA, the CDR3 is TGTGCCAGCAGTTACTCGCCCGAGGGCTATGGCTACACCTTC. This gives the protein CASSYSPEGYGYTF.